This T cell receptor (beta chain) was recorded in a study of OX40 agonist ivuxolimab in advanced cancers. Germline loops: CDR1 SGHTA, CDR2 FQGNSA. CDR3 length: 14 residues. The V end was cut by 4 bases, the J end by 2 bases, with 9 bases between. Sequencing used immunoSEQ multiplex PCR; TCRdb keeps in-frame clones, though not all of them. The table shows 100,000 to 150,000 clones, with approximately 94% occurring only once. The sample in question was CD4+ or CD8+ T cells sorted from blood, obtained in a trial of the OX40 agonist ivuxolimab. This chain joins TRBV7-2 and TRBJ1-3; D remains ambiguous. The sequence was obtained from an adult with an advanced solid tumor such as melanoma, head and neck, liver or kidney cancer. CDR3 region: CASSSVLTGNTIYF. The CDR3 DNA reads as TGTGCCAGCAGCTCCGTCCTAACTGGAAACACCATATATTTT.